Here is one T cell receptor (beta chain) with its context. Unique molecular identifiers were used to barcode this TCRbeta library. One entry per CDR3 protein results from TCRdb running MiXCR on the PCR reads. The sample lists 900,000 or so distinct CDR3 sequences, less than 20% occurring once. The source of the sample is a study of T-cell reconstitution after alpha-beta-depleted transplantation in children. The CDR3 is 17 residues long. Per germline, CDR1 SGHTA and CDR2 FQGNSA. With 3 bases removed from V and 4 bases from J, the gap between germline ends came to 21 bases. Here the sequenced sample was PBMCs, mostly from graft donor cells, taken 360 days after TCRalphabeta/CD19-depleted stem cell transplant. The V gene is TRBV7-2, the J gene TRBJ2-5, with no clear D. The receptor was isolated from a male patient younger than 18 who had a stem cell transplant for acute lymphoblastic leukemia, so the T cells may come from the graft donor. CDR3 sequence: CASSFSRPTRRVETQYF. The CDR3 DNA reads TGTGCCAGCAGCTTCTCCCGCCCCACAAGGCGCGTAGAGACCCAGTACTTC. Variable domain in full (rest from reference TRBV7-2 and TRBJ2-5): GAGVSQSPSNKVTEKGKDVELRCDPISGHTALYWYRQSLGQGLEFLIYFQGNSAPDKSGLPSDRFSAERTGGSVSTLTIQRTQQEDSAVYLCASSFSRPTRRVETQYFGPGTRLLVL.